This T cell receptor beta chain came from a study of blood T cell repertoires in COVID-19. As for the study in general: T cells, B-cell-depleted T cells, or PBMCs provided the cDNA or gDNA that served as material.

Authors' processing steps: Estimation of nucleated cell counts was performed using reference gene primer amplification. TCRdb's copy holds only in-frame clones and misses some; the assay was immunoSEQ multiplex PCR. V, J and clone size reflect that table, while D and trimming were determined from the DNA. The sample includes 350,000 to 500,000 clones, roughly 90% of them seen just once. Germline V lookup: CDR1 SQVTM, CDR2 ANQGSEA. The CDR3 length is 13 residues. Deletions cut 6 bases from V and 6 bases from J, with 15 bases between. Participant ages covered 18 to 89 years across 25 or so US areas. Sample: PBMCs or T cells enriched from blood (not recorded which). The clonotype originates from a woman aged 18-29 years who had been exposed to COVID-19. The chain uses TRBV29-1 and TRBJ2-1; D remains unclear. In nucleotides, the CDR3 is TGCAGCGTGATGGCTAGTTCCGGCAATGAGCAGTTCTTC. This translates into CSVMASSGNEQFF.